The 11 T cell receptor beta chains listed next were all sequenced from one sample in a study of blood T cell repertoires in COVID-19. The repertoire was sequenced with immunoSEQ multiplex PCR; TCRdb's copy has only in-frame clones and lacks some. The sample holds about 280,000 clones; 65% to 90% are singletons and the top ten take around 13%. The sample was peripheral blood. These receptors were taken from a woman in her 70s with COVID-19, enrolled during active disease.

The chain uses TRBV9 and TRBJ2-2; no firm D call. From germline, CDR1 is SGDLS and CDR2 YYNGEE. The CDR3 loop spans 13 amino acids. V was trimmed by 0 bases and J by 4 bases, leaving 4 bases between them. CDR3 sequence (DNA): TGTGCCAGCAGCGTAGGGAGCACCGGGGAGCTGTTTTTT. Protein product: CASSVGSTGELFF.

This chain uses TRBV7-8 with TRBJ1-2, with TRBD1 as a possible D gene (6 bases). CDR3 length: 18 amino acids. V was clipped by 5 bases and J by 3 bases, with 25 bases between them. CDR1 is SGHVS and CDR2 is FQNEAQ in the germline V gene. In nucleotides, the CDR3 is TGTGCCAGCAGCCGATCCGCCCCCCAGGGGAATATTTACTATGGCTACACCTTC. Residues: CASSRSAPQGNIYYGYTF.

This clone was observed once. This rearrangement joins TRBV6-2 or TRBV6-3 to TRBJ1-5; D is undetermined. V lost 6 bases to trimming and J lost 4 bases, with 16 bases between them. CDR3 size: 15 residues. Germline V gene lookup returns CDR1 MNHEY and CDR2 SVGEGT. The CDR3 DNA is TGTGCCAGCAGCCCGGTGCAGTTGCCTAATCAGCCCCAGCATTTT. Protein sequence: CASSPVQLPNQPQHF.

The V and J genes are TRBV19 and TRBJ2-2; 7 bases align to TRBD1. Trimming took 6 bases from V and 3 from J; bases not matched to a gene: 4. Germline V CDR1 and CDR2: LNHDA, SQIVND (reference sequence). The CDR3 spans 14 residues. CDR3 sequence: CASRWQGDTGELFF. DNA for the CDR3: TGTGCCAGTAGATGGCAGGGGGACACCGGGGAGCTGTTTTTT.

This chain connects TRBV19 to TRBJ2-7, with D perhaps matching TRBD1 (6 bases). Germline values: CDR1 LNHDA, CDR2 SQIVND (reference sequence). Deletions cut 4 bases from V and 3 bases from J, with 16 bases between. CDR3 length: 15 amino acids. CDR3 residues: CASSRTQGIGYEQYF. CDR3 sequence (DNA): TGTGCCAGTAGTAGAACACAGGGTATCGGCTACGAGCAGTACTTC. Full variable domain (rest looked up from reference TRBV19 and TRBJ2-7): DGGITQSPKYLFRKEGQNVTLSCEQNLNHDAMYWYRQDPGQGLRLIYYSQIVNDFQKGDIAEGYSVSREKKESFPLTVTSAQKNPTAFYLCASSRTQGIGYEQYFGPGTRLTVT.

The chain employs TRBV19 and TRBJ1-1, with D unclear. V lost 5 bases, J lost 1 base, and 8 bases lay in between. Germline V gene sequence: CDR1 LNHDA, CDR2 SQIVND (reference sequence). This CDR3 has 13 amino acids. The chain's CDR3 is CASSPGKNTEAFF. CDR3 sequence (DNA): TGTGCCAGTAGTCCCGGGAAGAACACTGAAGCTTTCTTT.

Remarks on this clone: Other DNA variants within this sample encode the same CDR3. The chain employs TRBV9 and TRBJ2-5; 14 bases are a match to TRBD2. Germline-derived CDR1 and CDR2 are SGDLS and YYNGEE. The CDR3 runs 16 residues. J lost 2 bases, V lost 4 bases, and 4 bases had no gene match. CDR3 region: CASSPRLAGGQETQYF. In DNA form, the CDR3 reads TGTGCCAGCAGCCCCAGACTAGCGGGGGGGCAAGAGACCCAGTACTTC.

CDR3 nucleotide sequence: TGTGCCAGTAGTATATATACAGGGAACACTGAAGCTTTCTTT. Its translation: CASSIYTGNTEAFF. This sequence joins TRBV19 and TRBJ1-1, with a possible D match to TRBD1 (5 bases). CDR1 and CDR2 from the germline V gene are LNHDA and SQIVND (reference sequence). V lost 2 bases, J lost 1 base, and 8 bases lay in between. This CDR3 region has 14 residues.

This chain uses TRBV4-1 with TRBJ1-1, with 9 positions matching TRBD1. CDR3 length equals 14 residues. With V trimmed by 6 bases and J by 10 bases, 12 bases remained unmatched. Germline loops: CDR1 MGHRA, CDR2 YSYEKL. The CDR3 sequence: CASRRPGQGGGAFF. In nucleotides, the CDR3 is TGCGCCAGCAGGAGACCGGGACAGGGAGGGGGAGCTTTCTTT.

This clone was detected only a few times. The V and J genes are TRBV27 and TRBJ1-5, with TRBD1 matching 10 bases. CDR1 and CDR2 from the germline V gene are MNHEY and SMNVEV (reference sequence). V shed 6 bases and J 6 bases; nucleotides not matched to a gene: 2. The CDR3 covers 13 residues. The CDR3 is CASRTGGGQPQHF. CDR3 nucleotide sequence: TGTGCCAGCAGGACAGGGGGCGGTCAGCCCCAGCATTTT.

The chain joins TRBV24-1 to TRBJ1-5, with 10 bases that match TRBD1. This CDR3 spans 16 amino acids. The germline gives CDR1 KGHDR, CDR2 SFDVKD. V gave up 2 bases and J gave up 5 bases; unmatched junction bases: 5. This chain's CDR3 is CATSDCRDRGHQPQHF. The CDR3 DNA is TGTGCCACCAGTGATTGCCGGGACAGGGGCCATCAGCCCCAGCATTTT.